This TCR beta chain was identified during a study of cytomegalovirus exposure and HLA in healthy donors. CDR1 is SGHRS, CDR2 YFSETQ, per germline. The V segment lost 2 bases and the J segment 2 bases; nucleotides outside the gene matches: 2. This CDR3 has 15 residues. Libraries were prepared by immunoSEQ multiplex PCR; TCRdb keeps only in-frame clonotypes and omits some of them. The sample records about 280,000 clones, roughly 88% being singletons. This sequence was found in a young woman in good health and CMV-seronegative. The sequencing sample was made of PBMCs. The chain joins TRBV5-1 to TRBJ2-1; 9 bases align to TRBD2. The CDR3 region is CASSFSGSTYNEQFF. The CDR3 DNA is TGCGCCAGCAGCTTTAGCGGGAGCACCTACAATGAGCAGTTCTTC.